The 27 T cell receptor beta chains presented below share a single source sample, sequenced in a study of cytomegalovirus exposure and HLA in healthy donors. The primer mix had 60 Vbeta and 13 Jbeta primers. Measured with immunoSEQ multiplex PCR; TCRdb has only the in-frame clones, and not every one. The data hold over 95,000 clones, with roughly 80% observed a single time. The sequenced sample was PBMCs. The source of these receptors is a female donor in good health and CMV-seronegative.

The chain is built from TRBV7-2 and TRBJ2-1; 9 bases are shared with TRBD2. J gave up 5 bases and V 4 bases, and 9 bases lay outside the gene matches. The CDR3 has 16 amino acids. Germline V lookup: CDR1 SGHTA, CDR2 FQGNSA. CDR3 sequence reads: CASSSKGIAGDNEQFF. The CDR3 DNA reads TGTGCCAGCAGCTCCAAGGGGATAGCGGGAGACAATGAGCAGTTCTTC.

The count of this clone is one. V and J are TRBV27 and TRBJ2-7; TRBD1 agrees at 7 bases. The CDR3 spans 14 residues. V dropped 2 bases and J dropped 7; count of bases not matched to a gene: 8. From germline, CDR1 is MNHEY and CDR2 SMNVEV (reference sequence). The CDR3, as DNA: TGTGCCAGCAGTTTAGCCGGACAGGTGGGGGAGCAGTACTTC. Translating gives CASSLAGQVGEQYF.

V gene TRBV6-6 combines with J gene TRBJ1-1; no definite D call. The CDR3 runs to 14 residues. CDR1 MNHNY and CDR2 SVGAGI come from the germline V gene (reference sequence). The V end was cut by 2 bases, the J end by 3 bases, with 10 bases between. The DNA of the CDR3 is TGTGCCAGCAGTTACGGTGCGCGGTACACTGAAGCTTTCTTT. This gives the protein CASSYGARYTEAFF.

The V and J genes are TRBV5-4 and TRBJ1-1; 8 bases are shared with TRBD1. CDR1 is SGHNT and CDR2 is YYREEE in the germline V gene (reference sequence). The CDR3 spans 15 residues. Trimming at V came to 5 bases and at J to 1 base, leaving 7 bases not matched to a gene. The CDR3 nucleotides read TGTGCCAGCAGAGCGAGGACAGGGCCGAACACTGAAGCTTTCTTT. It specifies CASRARTGPNTEAFF.

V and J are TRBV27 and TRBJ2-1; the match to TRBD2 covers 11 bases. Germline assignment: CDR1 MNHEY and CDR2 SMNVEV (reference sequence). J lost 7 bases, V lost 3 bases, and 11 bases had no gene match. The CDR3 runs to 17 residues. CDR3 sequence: CASSFRSSGGFANEQFF. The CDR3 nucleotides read TGTGCCAGCAGTTTTCGCTCTAGCGGGGGGTTTGCAAATGAGCAGTTCTTC.

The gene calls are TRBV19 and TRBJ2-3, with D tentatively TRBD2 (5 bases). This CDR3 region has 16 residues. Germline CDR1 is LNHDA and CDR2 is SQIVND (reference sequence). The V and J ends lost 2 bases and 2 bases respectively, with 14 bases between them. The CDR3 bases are TGTGCCAGTAGTATATCGGGGAGAGGACCCACAGATACGCAGTATTTT. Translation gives CASSISGRGPTDTQYF.

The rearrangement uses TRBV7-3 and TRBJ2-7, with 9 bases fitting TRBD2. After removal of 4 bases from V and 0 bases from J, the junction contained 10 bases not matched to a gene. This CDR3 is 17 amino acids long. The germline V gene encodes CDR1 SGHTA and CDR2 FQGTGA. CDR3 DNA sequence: TGTGCCAGCAGCTATCGGGCTAGCGGGACCAGCTCCTACGAGCAGTACTTC. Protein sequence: CASSYRASGTSSYEQYF.

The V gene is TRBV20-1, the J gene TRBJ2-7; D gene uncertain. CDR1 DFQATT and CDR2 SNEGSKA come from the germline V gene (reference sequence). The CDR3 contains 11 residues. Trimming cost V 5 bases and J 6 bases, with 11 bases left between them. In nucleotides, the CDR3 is TGCAGTGCTGACCCTTCGGGCGAGCAGTACTTC. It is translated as CSADPSGEQYF.

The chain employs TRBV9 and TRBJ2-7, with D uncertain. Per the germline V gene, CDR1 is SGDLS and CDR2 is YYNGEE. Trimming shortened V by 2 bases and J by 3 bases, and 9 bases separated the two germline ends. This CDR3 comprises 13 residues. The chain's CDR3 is CASSVRPGYEQYF. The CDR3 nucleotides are TGTGCCAGCAGCGTGAGACCAGGCTACGAGCAGTACTTC.

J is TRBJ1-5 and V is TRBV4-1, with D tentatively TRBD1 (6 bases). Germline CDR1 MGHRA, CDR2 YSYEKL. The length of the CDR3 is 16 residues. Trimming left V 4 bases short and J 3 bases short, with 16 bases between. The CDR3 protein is CASSPLIGQFNQPQHF. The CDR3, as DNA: TGCGCCAGCAGCCCCCTAATCGGACAGTTCAATCAGCCCCAGCATTTT.

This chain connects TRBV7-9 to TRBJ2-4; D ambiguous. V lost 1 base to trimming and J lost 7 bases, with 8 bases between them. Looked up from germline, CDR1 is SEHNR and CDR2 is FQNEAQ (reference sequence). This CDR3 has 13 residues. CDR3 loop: CASSLGKENIQYF. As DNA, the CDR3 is TGTGCCAGCAGCTTAGGAAAGGAGAACATTCAGTACTTC.

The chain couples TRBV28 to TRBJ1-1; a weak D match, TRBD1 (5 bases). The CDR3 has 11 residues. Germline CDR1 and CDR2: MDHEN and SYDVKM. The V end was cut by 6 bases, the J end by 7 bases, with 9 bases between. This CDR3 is CASRKGLEAFF. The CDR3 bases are TGTGCCAGCAGGAAGGGACTTGAAGCTTTCTTT.

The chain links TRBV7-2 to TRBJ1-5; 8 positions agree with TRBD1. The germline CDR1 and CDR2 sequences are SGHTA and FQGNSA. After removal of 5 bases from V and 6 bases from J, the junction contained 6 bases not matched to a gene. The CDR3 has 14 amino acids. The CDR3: CASSPQGAVQPQHF. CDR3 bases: TGTGCCAGCAGCCCCCAGGGGGCGGTTCAGCCCCAGCATTTT. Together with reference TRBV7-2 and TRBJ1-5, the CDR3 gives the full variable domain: GAGVSQSPSNKVTEKGKDVELRCDPISGHTALYWYRQSLGQGLEFLIYFQGNSAPDKSGLPSDRFSAERTGGSVSTLTIQRTQQEDSAVYLCASSPQGAVQPQHFGDGTRLSIL.

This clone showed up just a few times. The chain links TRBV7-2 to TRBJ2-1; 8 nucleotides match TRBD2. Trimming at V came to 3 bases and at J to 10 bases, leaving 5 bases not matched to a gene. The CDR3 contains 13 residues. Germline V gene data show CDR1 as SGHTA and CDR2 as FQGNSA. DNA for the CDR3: TGTGCCAGCAGCTTTGGACTAGCACGGGAGCAGTTCTTC. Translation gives CASSFGLAREQFF.

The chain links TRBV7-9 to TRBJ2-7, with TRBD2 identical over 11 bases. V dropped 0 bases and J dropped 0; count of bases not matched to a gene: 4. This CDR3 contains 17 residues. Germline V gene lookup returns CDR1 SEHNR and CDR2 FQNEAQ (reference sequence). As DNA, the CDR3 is TGTGCCAGCAGCTTAGCGGTCACTAGCGGGAGCTCCTACGAGCAGTACTTC. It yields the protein CASSLAVTSGSSYEQYF.

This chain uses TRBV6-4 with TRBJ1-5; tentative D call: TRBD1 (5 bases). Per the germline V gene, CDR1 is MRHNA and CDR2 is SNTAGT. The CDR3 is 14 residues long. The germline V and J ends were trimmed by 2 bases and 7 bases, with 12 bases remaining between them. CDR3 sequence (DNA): TGTGCCAGCAGTGACCAGGGAGGGGCCCAGCCCCAGCATTTT. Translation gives CASSDQGGAQPQHF.

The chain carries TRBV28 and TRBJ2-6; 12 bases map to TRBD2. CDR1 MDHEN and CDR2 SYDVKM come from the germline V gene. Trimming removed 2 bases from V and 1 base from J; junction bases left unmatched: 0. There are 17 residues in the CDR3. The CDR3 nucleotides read TGTGCCAGCAGTTTAGGACTAGCGGGATCTGGGGCCAACGTCCTGACTTTC. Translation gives CASSLGLAGSGANVLTF.

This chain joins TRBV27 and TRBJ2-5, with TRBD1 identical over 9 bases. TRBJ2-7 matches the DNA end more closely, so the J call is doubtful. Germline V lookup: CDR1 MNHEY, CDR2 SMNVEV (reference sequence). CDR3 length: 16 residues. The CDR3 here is CASKRTGALEIYEQYF. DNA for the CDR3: TGTGCCAGCAAAAGGACAGGGGCCCTTGAAATCTACGAGCAGTACTTC.

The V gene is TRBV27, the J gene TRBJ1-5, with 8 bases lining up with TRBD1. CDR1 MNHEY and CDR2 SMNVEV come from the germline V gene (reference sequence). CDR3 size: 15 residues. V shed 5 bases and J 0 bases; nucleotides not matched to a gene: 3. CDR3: CASSLGTGSNQPQHF. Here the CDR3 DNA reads TGTGCCAGCAGTCTGGGGACAGGTAGCAATCAGCCCCAGCATTTT.

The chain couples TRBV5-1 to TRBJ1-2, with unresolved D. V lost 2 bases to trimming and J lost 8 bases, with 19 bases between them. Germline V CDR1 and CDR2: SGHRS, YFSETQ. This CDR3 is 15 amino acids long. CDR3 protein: CASSLTTTVVEGYTF. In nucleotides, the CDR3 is TGCGCCAGCAGCTTAACTACGACGGTCGTGGAAGGCTACACCTTC.

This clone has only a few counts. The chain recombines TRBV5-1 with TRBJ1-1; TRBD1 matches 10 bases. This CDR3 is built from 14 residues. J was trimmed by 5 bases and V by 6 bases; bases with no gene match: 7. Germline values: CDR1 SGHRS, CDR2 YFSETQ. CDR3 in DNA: TGCGCCAGCACCCTAGACAGGGGGCTGACTGAAGCTTTCTTT. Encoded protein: CASTLDRGLTEAFF.

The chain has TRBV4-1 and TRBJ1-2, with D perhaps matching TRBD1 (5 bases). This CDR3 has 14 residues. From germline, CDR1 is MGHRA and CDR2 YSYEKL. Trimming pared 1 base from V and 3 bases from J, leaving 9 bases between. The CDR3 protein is CASSQGDRDYGYTF. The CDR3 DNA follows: TGCGCCAGCAGCCAAGGCGACAGAGACTATGGCTACACCTTC.

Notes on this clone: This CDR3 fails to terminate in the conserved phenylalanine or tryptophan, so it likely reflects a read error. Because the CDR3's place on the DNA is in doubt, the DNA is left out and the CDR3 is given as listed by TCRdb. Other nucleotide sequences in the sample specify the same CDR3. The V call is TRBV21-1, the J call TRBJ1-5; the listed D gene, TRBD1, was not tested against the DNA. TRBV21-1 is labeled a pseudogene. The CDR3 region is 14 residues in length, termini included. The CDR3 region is CASSLTGSNQPQHL.

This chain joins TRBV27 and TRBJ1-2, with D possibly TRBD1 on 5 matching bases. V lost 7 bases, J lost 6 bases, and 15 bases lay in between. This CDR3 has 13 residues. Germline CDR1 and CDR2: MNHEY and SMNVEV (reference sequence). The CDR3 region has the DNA TGTGCCAGCACTAAAAGGGGAGGAGATGGCTACACCTTC. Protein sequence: CASTKRGGDGYTF.

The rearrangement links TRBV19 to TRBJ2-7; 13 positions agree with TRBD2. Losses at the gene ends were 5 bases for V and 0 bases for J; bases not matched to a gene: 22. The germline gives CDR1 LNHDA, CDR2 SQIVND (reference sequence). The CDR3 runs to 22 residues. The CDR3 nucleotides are TGTGCCAGTAGTTCCTCAGCCTCGGGACTAGCGGGGCTCAGGCTTCGCTCCTACGAGCAGTACTTC. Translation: CASSSSASGLAGLRLRSYEQYF. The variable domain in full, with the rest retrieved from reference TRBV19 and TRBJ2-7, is DGGITQSPKYLFRKEGQNVTLSCEQNLNHDAMYWYRQDPGQGLRLIYYSQIVNDFQKGDIAEGYSVSREKKESFPLTVTSAQKNPTAFYLCASSSSASGLAGLRLRSYEQYFGPGTRLTVT.

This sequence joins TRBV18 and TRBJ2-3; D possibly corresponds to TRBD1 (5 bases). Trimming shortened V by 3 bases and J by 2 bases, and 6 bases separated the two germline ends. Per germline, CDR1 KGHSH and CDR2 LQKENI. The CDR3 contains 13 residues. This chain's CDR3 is CASSPGATDTQYF. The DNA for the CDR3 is TGTGCCAGCTCACCTGGGGCCACAGATACGCAGTATTTT.

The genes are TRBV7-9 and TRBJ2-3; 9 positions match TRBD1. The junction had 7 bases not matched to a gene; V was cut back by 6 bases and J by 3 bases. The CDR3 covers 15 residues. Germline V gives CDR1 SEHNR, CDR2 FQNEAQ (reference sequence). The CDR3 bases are TGTGCCAGCAGTGCGGGGGACAGGGAAACAGATACGCAGTATTTT. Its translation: CASSAGDRETDTQYF. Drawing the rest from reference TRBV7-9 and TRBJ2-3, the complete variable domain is DTGVSQNPRHKITKRGQNVTFRCDPISEHNRLYWYRQTLGQGPEFLTYFQNEAQLEKSRLLSDRFSAERPKGSFSTLEIQRTEQGDSAMYLCASSAGDRETDTQYFGPGTRLTVL.